This section outlines one TCR beta chain sequence together with its context. Its antigen is unidentified. The study ran its PCR with 60 Vbeta and 13 Jbeta primers. Sequencing used immunoSEQ multiplex PCR; TCRdb keeps in-frame clones, though not all of them. The sample contains approximately 160,000 clones, around four fifths of which appear only once. The record originates from a study of cytomegalovirus exposure and HLA in healthy donors. The study's findings and limits: TCR beta sequences reportedly predicted the HLA-A and HLA-B alleles of most subjects accurately. Exclusion applied to some V segments, including TRBV6-2 and TRBV6-3, as they were indistinguishable. Looking again later, the authors saw that most CMV-associated TCR beta chains seemed HLA-restricted.

Trimming removed 1 base at V and 4 bases at J, with 10 bases between. The CDR3 sequence is 14 residues long. Germline CDR1 is SGHVS and CDR2 is FQNEAQ. The chain links TRBV7-8 to TRBJ1-2; weak D call: TRBD1 (5 bases). The TCR was taken from a man between 18 and 35 years old in good health and CMV-seropositive. Sequencing was carried out using PBMCs. The CDR3 here is CASSLGGAPYGYTF. Written as DNA, the CDR3 is TGTGCCAGCAGCTTAGGTGGGGCTCCCTATGGCTACACCTTC.